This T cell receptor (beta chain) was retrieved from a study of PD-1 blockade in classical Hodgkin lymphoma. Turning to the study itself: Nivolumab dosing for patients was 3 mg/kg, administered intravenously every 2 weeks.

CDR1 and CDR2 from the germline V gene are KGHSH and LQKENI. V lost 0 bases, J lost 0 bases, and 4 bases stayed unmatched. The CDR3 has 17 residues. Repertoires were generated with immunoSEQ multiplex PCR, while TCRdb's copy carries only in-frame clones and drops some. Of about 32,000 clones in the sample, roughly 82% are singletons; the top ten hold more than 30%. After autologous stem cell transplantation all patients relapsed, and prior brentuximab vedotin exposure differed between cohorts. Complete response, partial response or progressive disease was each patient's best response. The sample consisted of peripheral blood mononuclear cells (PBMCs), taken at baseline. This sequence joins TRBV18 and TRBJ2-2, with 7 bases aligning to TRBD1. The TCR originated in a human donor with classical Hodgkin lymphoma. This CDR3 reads CASSPPGQDSNTGELFF. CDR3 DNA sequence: TGTGCCAGCTCACCACCCGGACAGGATTCGAACACCGGGGAGCTGTTTTTT.